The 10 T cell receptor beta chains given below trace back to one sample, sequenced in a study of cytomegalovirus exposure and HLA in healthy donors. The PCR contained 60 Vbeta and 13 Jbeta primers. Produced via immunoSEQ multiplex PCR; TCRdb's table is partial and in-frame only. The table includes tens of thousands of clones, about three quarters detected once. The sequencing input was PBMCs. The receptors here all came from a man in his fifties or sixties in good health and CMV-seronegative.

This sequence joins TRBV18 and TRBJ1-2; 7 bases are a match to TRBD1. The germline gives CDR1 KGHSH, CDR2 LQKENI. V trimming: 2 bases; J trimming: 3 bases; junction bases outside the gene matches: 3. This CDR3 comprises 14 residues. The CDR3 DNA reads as TGTGCCAGCTCACCAGCCGGGACAGACTATGGCTACACCTTC. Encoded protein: CASSPAGTDYGYTF. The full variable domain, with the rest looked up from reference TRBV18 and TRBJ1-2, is NAGVMQNPRHLVRRRGQEARLRCSPMKGHSHVYWYRQLPEEGLKFMVYLQKENIIDESGMPKERFSAEFPKEGPSILRIQQVVRGDSAAYFCASSPAGTDYGYTFGSGTRLTVV.

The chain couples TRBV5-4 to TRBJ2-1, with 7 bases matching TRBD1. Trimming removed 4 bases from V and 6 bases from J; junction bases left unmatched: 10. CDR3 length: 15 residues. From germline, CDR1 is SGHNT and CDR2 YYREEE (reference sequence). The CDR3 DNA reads TGTGCCAGCAGCCAGGGACAGAACGACCTCAATGAGCAGTTCTTC. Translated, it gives CASSQGQNDLNEQFF.

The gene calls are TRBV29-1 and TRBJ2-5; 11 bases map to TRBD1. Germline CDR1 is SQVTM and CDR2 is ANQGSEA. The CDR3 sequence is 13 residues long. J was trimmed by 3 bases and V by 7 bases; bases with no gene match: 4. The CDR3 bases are TGCAGCGCAGGACAGGGGGCAGAAGAGACCCAGTACTTC. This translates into CSAGQGAEETQYF.

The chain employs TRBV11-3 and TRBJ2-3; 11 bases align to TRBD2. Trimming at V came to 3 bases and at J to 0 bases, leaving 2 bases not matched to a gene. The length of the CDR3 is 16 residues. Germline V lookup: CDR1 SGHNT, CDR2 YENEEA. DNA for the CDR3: TGTGCCAGCAGCTTCTCTAGCGGGGGGAGCACAGATACGCAGTATTTT. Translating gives CASSFSSGGSTDTQYF.

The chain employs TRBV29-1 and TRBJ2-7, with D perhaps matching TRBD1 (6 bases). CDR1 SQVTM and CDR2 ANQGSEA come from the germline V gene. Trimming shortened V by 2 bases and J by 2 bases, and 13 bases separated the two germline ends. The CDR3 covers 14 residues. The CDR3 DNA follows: TGCAGCGTTGAAATGAGTGGGACACCCTACGAGCAGTACTTC. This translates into CSVEMSGTPYEQYF.

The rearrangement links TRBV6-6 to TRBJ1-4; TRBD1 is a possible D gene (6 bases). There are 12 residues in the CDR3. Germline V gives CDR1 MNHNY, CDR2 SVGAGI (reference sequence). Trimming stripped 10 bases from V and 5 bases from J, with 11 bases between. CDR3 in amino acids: CATEGGNEKLFF. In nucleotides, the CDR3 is TGTGCCACCGAGGGGGGGAATGAAAAACTGTTTTTT.

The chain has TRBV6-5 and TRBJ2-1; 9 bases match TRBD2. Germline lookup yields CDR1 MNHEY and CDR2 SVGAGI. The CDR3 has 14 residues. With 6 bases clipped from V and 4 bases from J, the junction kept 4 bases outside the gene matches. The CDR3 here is CASRERGVYNEQFF. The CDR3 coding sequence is TGTGCCAGCAGAGAGCGGGGGGTATACAATGAGCAGTTCTTC.

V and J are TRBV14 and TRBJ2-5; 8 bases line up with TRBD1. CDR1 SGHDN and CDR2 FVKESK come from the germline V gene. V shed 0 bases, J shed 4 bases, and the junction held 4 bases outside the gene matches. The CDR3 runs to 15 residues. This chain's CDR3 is CASSQEWQGAETQYF. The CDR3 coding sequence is TGTGCCAGCAGCCAAGAGTGGCAGGGGGCAGAGACCCAGTACTTC.

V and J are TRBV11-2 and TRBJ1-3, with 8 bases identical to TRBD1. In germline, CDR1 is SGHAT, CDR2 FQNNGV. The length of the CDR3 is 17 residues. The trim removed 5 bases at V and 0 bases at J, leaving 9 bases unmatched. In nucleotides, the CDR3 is TGTGCCAGCAGCCAACGGACAGGGCCATCCTCTGGAAACACCATATATTTT. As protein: CASSQRTGPSSGNTIYF. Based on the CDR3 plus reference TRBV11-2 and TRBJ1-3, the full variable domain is EAGVAQSPRYKIIEKRQSVAFWCNPISGHATLYWYQQILGQGPKLLIQFQNNGVVDDSQLPKDRFSAERLKGVDSTLKIQPAKLEDSAVYLCASSQRTGPSSGNTIYFGEGSWLTVV.

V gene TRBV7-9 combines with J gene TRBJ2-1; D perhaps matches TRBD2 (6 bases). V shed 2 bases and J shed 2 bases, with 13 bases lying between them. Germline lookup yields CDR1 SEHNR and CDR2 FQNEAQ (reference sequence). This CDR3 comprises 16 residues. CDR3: CASSLTGLLPYNEQFF. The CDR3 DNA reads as TGTGCCAGCAGCTTAACCGGACTACTCCCCTACAATGAGCAGTTCTTC.